These 2 T cell receptor beta chains share one sample of origin, sequenced in a study of T cells expressing NK-cell markers. TCRdb reprocessed the 5' RACE reads and reports one entry per CDR3 protein, with no DNA. The sample includes about 150,000 distinct CDR3 sequences. Sequences were obtained from blood T cells: a sorted CD56 or NKG2C T cell subset, CD4+ or CD8+ T cells, or bulk PBMC T cells (not recorded which). The receptors derive from a woman aged 45-59 years in good health.

CDR3: CASSYSGLPEQFF. The chain recombines TRBV4-1 with TRBJ2-1; without DNA, the TCRdb call of TRBD2 cannot be checked. The V gene's germline CDR1 is MGHRA and CDR2 YSYEKL. This CDR3 region has 13 residues.

The V and J genes are TRBV5-5 and TRBJ2-3. CDR1 is SGHKS, CDR2 YYEKEE, per germline (reference sequence). The CDR3 extends over 14 amino acids. CDR3 sequence: CASRLEWGTDTQYF.